The 13 T cell receptor beta chains below come from one sample, sequenced in a study of lymphopenia after photon versus proton radiotherapy. Profiling relied on immunoSEQ multiplex PCR, and the TCRdb table lists in-frame clones only, not all of them. Of over 35,000 clones in the sample, around 84% were seen once. The material sequenced was peripheral blood, taken from a patient treated with proton-based radiotherapy. These receptors were obtained from a woman aged 70-85 years with pancreatic cancer. Some clones in this sample may be carry-over from other donors' samples.

The chain couples TRBV15 to TRBJ2-1; 9 positions agree with TRBD1. Germline V lookup: CDR1 LNHNV, CDR2 YYDKDF (reference sequence). The CDR3 has 15 residues. V lost 7 bases and J lost 1; bases outside the gene matches: 5. CDR3 amino acids: CATKIGQGSYNEQFF. CDR3 bases: TGTGCCACCAAAATCGGACAGGGGTCCTACAATGAGCAGTTCTTC.

This chain joins TRBV28 and TRBJ2-2, with TRBD2 identical over 11 bases. V trimming: 3 bases; J trimming: 4 bases; junction bases outside the gene matches: 7. Germline loops: CDR1 MDHEN, CDR2 SYDVKM. The CDR3 covers 17 residues. The chain's CDR3 is CASSFPILAGVTGELFF. Written as DNA, the CDR3 is TGTGCCAGCAGTTTCCCGATACTAGCGGGAGTCACCGGGGAGCTGTTTTTT. The variable domain in full, with the rest retrieved from reference TRBV28 and TRBJ2-2, is DVKVTQSSRYLVKRTGEKVFLECVQDMDHENMFWYRQDPGLGLRLIYFSYDVKMKEKGDIPEGYSVSREKKERFSLILESASTNQTSMYLCASSFPILAGVTGELFFGEGSRLTVL.

The rearrangement links TRBV5-1 to TRBJ1-4, with a possible D match to TRBD1 (5 bases). Trimming shortened V by 3 bases and J by 4 bases, and 10 bases separated the two germline ends. The CDR3 runs to 14 residues. The germline gives CDR1 SGHRS, CDR2 YFSETQ. CDR3 sequence reads: CASSSGRVNEKLFF. The CDR3 DNA reads as TGCGCCAGCAGCTCGGGACGGGTTAATGAAAAACTGTTTTTT. Based on the CDR3 plus reference TRBV5-1 and TRBJ1-4, the full variable domain is KAGVTQTPRYLIKTRGQQVTLSCSPISGHRSVSWYQQTPGQGLQFLFEYFSETQRNKGNFPGRFSGRQFSNSRSEMNVSTLELGDSALYLCASSSGRVNEKLFFGSGTQLSVL.

The chain is built from TRBV7-9 and TRBJ2-2; D possibly corresponds to TRBD2 (5 bases). Germline assignment: CDR1 SEHNR and CDR2 FQNEAQ (reference sequence). The CDR3 has 12 amino acids. Deletions cut 10 bases from V and 4 bases from J, with 10 bases between. The CDR3 here is CANGIATGELFF. The CDR3 DNA follows: TGTGCCAACGGGATAGCCACCGGGGAGCTGTTTTTT.

This chain connects TRBV19 to TRBJ1-5, with no clear D. Germline loops: CDR1 LNHDA, CDR2 SQIVND (reference sequence). Trimming took off 3 bases at V and 6 bases at J, with 6 bases between the two ends. This CDR3 comprises 12 residues. As DNA, the CDR3 is TGTGCCAGTAGTATTTACGGTCAGCCCCAGCATTTT. Its translation: CASSIYGQPQHF.

The CDR3 sequence: CASASPGVGYTF. DNA for the CDR3: TGTGCCAGCGCAAGCCCGGGGGTGGGCTACACCTTC. The gene calls are TRBV6-1 and TRBJ1-2, with D possibly matching TRBD1 (5 bases). The length of the CDR3 is 12 residues. CDR1 MNHNS and CDR2 SASEGT come from the germline V gene. The ends were cut back, 8 bases at V and 8 bases at J, with 15 bases in the middle.

The chain combines TRBV2 with TRBJ2-1, with D uncertain. Deletions cut 3 bases from V and 8 bases from J, with 14 bases between. The CDR3 loop spans 14 amino acids. Germline V gives CDR1 SNHLY, CDR2 FYNNEI. DNA for the CDR3: TGTGCCAGCAGTGAGCTCAATGAAAGCGATGAGCAGTTCTTC. This encodes CASSELNESDEQFF.

The CDR3 nucleotides read TGTGCCAGCAGCCCCCCATACACTGAAGCTTTCTTT. Translated: CASSPPYTEAFF. The gene calls are TRBV11-2 and TRBJ1-1; D gene ambiguous. The germline V gene has CDR1 SGHAT and CDR2 FQNNGV. This CDR3 is built from 12 residues. Trimming removed 5 bases from V and 3 bases from J, with 7 bases in between.

The sample holds one count of this clone. The V call is TRBV11-2, the J call TRBJ2-2; D is possibly TRBD2 (5 bases). V was shortened by 5 bases and J by 2 bases, with 9 bases between the two germline ends. The germline V gene encodes CDR1 SGHAT and CDR2 FQNNGV. The CDR3 is 14 residues long. In nucleotides, the CDR3 is TGTGCCAGCAGCCCGGACTTAAACACCGGGGAGCTGTTTTTT. The encoded protein is CASSPDLNTGELFF.

This chain connects TRBV7-8 to TRBJ2-5; D unresolved. Trimming removed 9 bases from V and 5 bases from J, with 7 bases in between. The CDR3 consists of 10 residues. The V gene's germline CDR1 is SGHVS and CDR2 FQNEAQ. CDR3 protein: CASQKETQYF. The CDR3 bases are TGTGCCAGTCAGAAGGAGACCCAGTACTTC.

The chain links TRBV9 to TRBJ2-7, with 9 bases that match TRBD1. Unmatched junction bases numbered 9, after V lost 4 bases and J lost 1 base. Looked up from germline, CDR1 is SGDLS and CDR2 is YYNGEE. This CDR3 spans 16 amino acids. The CDR3 nucleotides read TGTGCCAGCAGCTTAAGACAGGGGGAGGGATCCTACGAGCAGTACTTC. This gives the protein CASSLRQGEGSYEQYF. Looking up the rest from reference TRBV9 and TRBJ2-7 gives the full variable domain: DSGVTQTPKHLITATGQRVTLRCSPRSGDLSVYWYQQSLDQGLQFLIQYYNGEERAKGNILERFSAQQFPDLHSELNLSSLELGDSALYFCASSLRQGEGSYEQYFGPGTRLTVT.

The rearrangement joins TRBV5-1 to TRBJ2-2; tentative D call: TRBD1 (5 bases). CDR1 and CDR2 (germline): SGHRS, YFSETQ. This CDR3 has 16 residues. V dropped 1 base and J dropped 0 bases, with 10 bases sitting between them. CDR3 nucleotide sequence: TGCGCCAGCAGCTTGACAGGACCCACGAACACCGGGGAGCTGTTTTTT. This gives the protein CASSLTGPTNTGELFF.

The chain couples TRBV4-3 to TRBJ2-7; D uncertain. The CDR3 runs to 15 residues. The V end was cut by 2 bases, the J end by 0 bases, with 11 bases between. Germline values: CDR1 LGHNA, CDR2 YSLEER. This CDR3 reads CASSQIHSSSYEQYF. The CDR3 coding sequence is TGCGCCAGCAGCCAAATACACTCGAGCTCCTACGAGCAGTACTTC.